Listed here is a single T cell receptor (beta chain). This entry is derived from a study of regulatory T cells in long-lasting Graves disease. Per the germline V gene, CDR1 is ENHRY and CDR2 is SYGVKD. With V trimmed by 0 bases and J by 6 bases, 3 bases remained unmatched. The CDR3 length is 15 residues. Investigators prepared the TCR beta libraries by applying iRepertoire HTBI primers and Arm-PCR of CDR3 regions. TCRdb called the multiplex PCR reads again in MiXCR, with one record for every CDR3 protein. The sample contains around 470,000 distinct CDR3 sequences, 11% to 15% of which appear only once. This sample's time point: newly diagnosed GD, antithyroid drugs for less than 3 months. PBMCs were the source of the RNA used for TCR sequencing. Per American Thyroid Association guidelines, Graves' disease was diagnosed. These same records also appear under a second study, on T cells in Graves' hyperthyroidism and ophthalmopathy. As reported in that work: Clinicians diagnosed patients from clinical symptoms, serum thyroxine and TRAb, thyroid ultrasound and orbital computed tomography. The study used the HTBI primer set for a first-round RT-PCR of the TCR CDR3.

This specimen consisted of peripheral blood mononuclear cells (PBMCs), obtained at new diagnosis, from a patient treated with antithyroid drugs. V usage is TRBV10-3 and J usage is TRBJ2-2, with TRBD2 matching over 8 bases. The receptor was derived from a woman aged 50 to 65 with Graves disease. The CDR3 sequence is CAISESTGGAGELFF. The CDR3 bases are TGTGCCATCAGTGAGTCTACGGGAGGGGCCGGGGAGCTGTTTTTT.